The clone carrying this TCR beta chain was observed a handful of times. Antigen specificity is unknown. Trimming pared 0 bases from V and 10 bases from J, leaving 6 bases between. Germline CDR1 MGHDK, CDR2 SYGVNS. The CDR3 covers 11 residues. The entry originates in a study of cytomegalovirus exposure and HLA in healthy donors. Study information: Researchers previously reported finding roughly 120 million unique TCR beta sequences from about 170 million T cells. An early release of data contained approximately 85 million unique TCRs, which came from HLA-typed donors. Overall study findings and caveats: One variant, a missense change in DCLRE1C, was linked in a later analysis to TCR beta V- and J-gene trimming.

The PCR made use of 60 Vbeta and 13 Jbeta primers. Profiling relied on immunoSEQ multiplex PCR, and the TCRdb table lists in-frame clones only, not all of them. The profile shows approximately 120,000 clones, roughly 85% of them singletons. The receptor's source is a woman aged 40 to 49 in good health and CMV-seropositive. What was sequenced was PBMCs. The J gene is TRBJ1-1, the V gene TRBV25-1; no firm D call. As DNA, the CDR3 is TGTGCCAGCAGTGAATATTCTTTAGCTTTCTTT. It translates to CASSEYSLAFF.